This TCR beta chain originates from a study of cytomegalovirus exposure and HLA in healthy donors. Study results and limitations: A later analysis found most CMV-associated TCR beta chains apparently HLA-restricted.

PCR used 60 Vbeta primers and 13 Jbeta primers. Sequencing used immunoSEQ multiplex PCR; TCRdb keeps in-frame clones, though not all of them. The table includes hundreds of thousands of clones, about 75% detected once. On this clone itself: The antigen remains undetermined.

After removal of 0 bases from V and 4 bases from J, the junction contained 8 bases not matched to a gene. Germline lookup yields CDR1 MNHNS and CDR2 SASEGT. The CDR3 is 16 amino acids. The gene calls are TRBV6-1 and TRBJ2-5, with TRBD1 identical over 7 bases. The specimen sequenced was PBMCs. The TCR comes from a male donor in good health and CMV-seronegative. CDR3 nucleotide sequence: TGTGCCAGCAGTGAAGCGCCCCAGGGGGTCAGAGAGACCCAGTACTTC. As protein: CASSEAPQGVRETQYF.